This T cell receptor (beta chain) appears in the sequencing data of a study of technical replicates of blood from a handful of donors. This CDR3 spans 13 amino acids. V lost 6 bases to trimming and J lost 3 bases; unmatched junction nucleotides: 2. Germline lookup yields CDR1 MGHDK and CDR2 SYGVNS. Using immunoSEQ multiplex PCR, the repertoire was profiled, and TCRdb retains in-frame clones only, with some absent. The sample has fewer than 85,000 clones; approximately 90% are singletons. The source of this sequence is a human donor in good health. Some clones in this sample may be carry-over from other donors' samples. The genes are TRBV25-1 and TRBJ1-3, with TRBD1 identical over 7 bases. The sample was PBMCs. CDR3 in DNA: TGTGCCAGCAGAACAGGGGTTGGAAACACCATATATTTT. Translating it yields CASRTGVGNTIYF.